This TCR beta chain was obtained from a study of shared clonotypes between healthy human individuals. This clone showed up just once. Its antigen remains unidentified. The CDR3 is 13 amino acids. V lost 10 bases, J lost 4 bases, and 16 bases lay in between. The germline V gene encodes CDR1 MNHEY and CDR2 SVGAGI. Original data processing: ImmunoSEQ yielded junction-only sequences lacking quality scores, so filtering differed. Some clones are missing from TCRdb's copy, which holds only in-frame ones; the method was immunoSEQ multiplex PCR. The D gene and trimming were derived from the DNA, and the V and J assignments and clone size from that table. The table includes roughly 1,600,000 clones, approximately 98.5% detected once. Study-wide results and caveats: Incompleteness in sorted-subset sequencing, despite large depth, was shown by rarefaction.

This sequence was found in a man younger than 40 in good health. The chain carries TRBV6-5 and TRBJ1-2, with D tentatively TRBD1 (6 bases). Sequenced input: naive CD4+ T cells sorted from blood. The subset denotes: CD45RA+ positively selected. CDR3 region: CATKLDSLYGYTF. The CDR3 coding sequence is TGTGCCACCAAGCTGGACAGCCTCTATGGCTACACCTTC.